This T cell receptor (beta chain) was captured by sequencing in a study of T-cell reconstitution after alpha-beta-depleted transplantation in children. It was with unique molecular identifiers that the TCRbeta library was prepared. TCRdb passed the PCR reads through MiXCR, listing each CDR3 protein once. The data show approximately 350,000 distinct CDR3 sequences, around a tenth seen once. The TCR was taken from a human donor who donated a stem cell graft to a child with acute lymphoblastic leukemia. This specimen was PBMCs from the stem cell graft donor, taken from the stem cell graft.

The CDR3 protein is CASSYALTEQGLRNTEAFF. The CDR3 region has the DNA TGTGCCAGCAGTTACGCCCTGACGGAACAGGGTCTGAGGAACACTGAAGCTTTCTTT. V usage is TRBV6-5 and J usage is TRBJ1-1; tentative D call: TRBD1 (6 bases). The germline CDR1 and CDR2 sequences are MNHEY and SVGAGI. The CDR3 spans 19 residues. V was shortened by 2 bases and J by 1 base, with 23 bases between the two germline ends.